A selection of T cell receptor beta chains follows, all from one sample in a study of human T cells and chemical hapten exposure. TCRdb re-analysed the RACE reads in MiXCR, keeping a single row per CDR3 protein. The table lists 350,000 or so distinct CDR3 sequences, about 7% of them singletons. Sequencing was performed on whole blood, taken in connection with sensitization to the hapten diphenylcyclopropenone (DPC). These receptor sequences come from a woman under 30 with alopecia areata. Some clones in this sample may be carry-over from other donors' samples. Each CDR3 is given with its conserved first and last residue. The order of the fields is V gene, clone size, J gene, D gene, CDR3 protein, CDR3 DNA. The D gene is left open where the match is weak. A row's size may be missing; if present it is once, few, many or a size class.

>TRBV18|NA|TRBJ2-3|TRBD2
CASSPPAGLAGGYDTQYF
TGTGCCAGCTCACCACCGGCAGGACTAGCGGGGGGATATGATACGCAGTATTTT
>TRBV5-1|few|TRBJ2-7|TRBD1
CASSLRLQGGGYEQYF
TGCGCCAGCAGCTTGAGGTTACAGGGGGGTGGCTACGAGCAGTACTTC
>TRBV6-5|NA|TRBJ2-7|NA
CASSPTGDTYEQYF
TGTGCCAGCTCACCGACAGGCGACACCTACGAGCAGTACTTC
>TRBV11-2|few|TRBJ2-3|TRBD1
CASSRGQGALTDTQYF
TGTGCCAGCAGCCGTGGACAGGGGGCGCTTACAGATACGCAGTATTTT
>TRBV5-1|few|TRBJ2-5|NA
CASSLSPLRGDQETQYF
TGCGCCAGCAGCTTGAGCCCTCTCAGGGGGGACCAAGAGACCCAGTACTTC
>TRBV29-1|many|TRBJ2-3|NA
CSVGALSTDTQYF
TGCAGCGTGGGGGCCCTAAGCACAGATACGCAGTATTTT
>TRBV6-2/TRBV6-3|NA|TRBJ1-5|NA
CASSYGGGAQHF
TGTGCCAGCAGTTACGGCGGAGGAGCCCAGCATTTT
>TRBV5-5|NA|TRBJ1-4|NA
CASSFSIRADGMSEKLFF
TGTGCCAGCAGCTTTAGTATCCGGGCTGATGGGATGAGTGAAAAACTGTTTTTT
>TRBV12-3/TRBV12-4|few|TRBJ1-2|NA
CASSFMEGSGYTF
TGTGCCAGCAGTTTTATGGAGGGGAGTGGCTACACCTTC
>TRBV6-2/TRBV6-3|few|TRBJ1-2|NA
CASSYGSPRRYTF
TGTGCCAGCAGTTACGGGTCCCCAAGGCGCTACACCTTC
>TRBV29-1|NA|TRBJ1-1|NA
CSVVIGLTGGTEAFF
TGCAGCGTTGTAATAGGGCTTACCGGAGGCACTGAAGCTTTCTTT
>TRBV7-3|many|TRBJ1-2|NA
CASSSSTGLSYGYTF
TGTGCCAGCAGCTCGTCAACAGGATTGAGCTATGGCTACACCTTC
>TRBV18|few|TRBJ2-3|NA
CASSPGSADTQYF
TGTGCCAGCTCACCAGGGTCCGCGGATACGCAGTATTTT
>TRBV6-5|few|TRBJ1-6|NA
CASSYSKGPSSYNSPLHF
TGTGCCAGCAGTTACTCGAAAGGACCGAGCTCCTATAATTCACCCCTCCACTTT
>TRBV6-2/TRBV6-3|NA|TRBJ2-3|NA
CASRDGTPDTQYF
TGTGCCAGCAGGGACGGGACTCCAGATACGCAGTATTTT
>TRBV6-2/TRBV6-3|many|TRBJ1-5|NA
CASSFDAYNQPQHF
TGTGCCAGCAGTTTCGACGCTTACAATCAGCCCCAGCATTTT
>TRBV15|few|TRBJ1-4|NA
CATSRRAGQVRGEKLFF
TGTGCCACCAGCAGACGAGCCGGCCAGGTTAGGGGTGAAAAACTGTTTTTT
>TRBV6-2/TRBV6-3|many|TRBJ2-6|NA
CASRQTVSGANVLTF
TGTGCCAGCAGGCAGACAGTCTCTGGGGCCAACGTCCTGACTTTC
>TRBV29-1|many|TRBJ2-3|NA
CSEGDGTDTQYF
TGCAGTGAGGGGGACGGCACAGATACGCAGTATTTT
>TRBV7-2|few|TRBJ1-4|NA
CASSVMKAENEKLFF
TGTGCCAGCAGCGTAATGAAGGCGGAGAATGAAAAACTGTTTTTT
>TRBV18|few|TRBJ1-2|TRBD1
CASSQGQGGIYGYTF
TGTGCCAGCTCACAAGGACAGGGGGGGATCTATGGCTACACCTTC
>TRBV29-1|NA|TRBJ2-4|NA
CSVEEGGVIQYF
TGCAGCGTTGAAGAAGGGGGGGTCATTCAGTACTTC
>TRBV7-9|NA|TRBJ1-4|NA
CASRGGSSRLFF
TGTGCCAGCAGGGGAGGTAGTTCTCGACTGTTTTTT
>TRBV9|few|TRBJ1-2|NA
CASSVASSSYGYTF
TGTGCCAGCAGCGTAGCATCCAGCAGCTATGGCTACACCTTC
>TRBV5-1|NA|TRBJ2-3|TRBD1
CASSLPLQGAQDTQYF
TGCGCCAGCAGCTTGCCCTTGCAGGGGGCGCAAGATACGCAGTATTTT
>TRBV20-1|many|TRBJ1-2|TRBD1
CSARVTGGIIYGYTF
TGCAGTGCTAGAGTTACAGGGGGGATTATCTATGGCTACACCTTC
>TRBV7-4|NA|TRBJ2-3|NA
CASSRRPGTDTQYF
TGTGCCAGCAGCCGAAGACCCGGCACAGATACGCAGTATTTT
>TRBV4-3|many|TRBJ2-7|TRBD1
CASSHITTGSYEQYF
TGCGCCAGCAGCCACATCACGACAGGGTCCTACGAGCAGTACTTC
>TRBV9|NA|TRBJ2-5|NA
CASSGVDRFETQYF
TGTGCCAGCAGCGGGGTGGACCGGTTTGAGACCCAGTACTTC
>TRBV10-3|few|TRBJ2-5|NA
CAISRTRGGGILAELQETQYF
TGTGCCATCAGTCGTACACGAGGGGGTGGGATTTTGGCTGAATTACAAGAGACCCAGTACTTC
>TRBV3-1|many|TRBJ2-6|NA
CASSQRGISGANVLTF
TGTGCCAGCAGCCAACGAGGGATTTCTGGGGCCAACGTCCTGACTTTC
>TRBV24-1|few|TRBJ2-2|NA
CATSDLERATGELFF
TGTGCCACCAGTGATTTAGAGAGGGCCACCGGGGAGCTGTTTTTT
>TRBV15|NA|TRBJ2-3|NA
CATSRESTDTQYF
TGTGCCACCAGCAGAGAGAGCACAGATACGCAGTATTTT
>TRBV29-1|NA|TRBJ2-1|TRBD2
CSVAPLAGLDEQFF
TGCAGCGTTGCCCCGCTAGCGGGGTTAGATGAGCAGTTCTTC
>TRBV9|few|TRBJ1-1|TRBD1
CASTGQGRTEAFF
TGTGCCAGCACCGGACAGGGGAGGACTGAAGCTTTCTTT
>TRBV12-3/TRBV12-4|few|TRBJ1-2|NA
CASSISSGGDRGYTF
TGTGCCAGCAGTATTTCTTCGGGGGGAGATCGGGGCTACACCTTC
>TRBV6-5|many|TRBJ1-1|NA
CASRQGMNTEAFF
TGTGCCAGCAGACAGGGCATGAACACTGAAGCTTTCTTT
>TRBV10-3|few|TRBJ1-1|TRBD1
CAITRQGGFTEAFF
TGTGCCATCACCCGACAGGGAGGGTTCACTGAAGCTTTCTTT
>TRBV5-1|many|TRBJ2-3|NA
CASSLEHTQYF
TGCGCCAGCAGCTTGGAACATACGCAGTATTTT
>TRBV7-9|NA|TRBJ2-7|TRBD2
CASSWEGEQYF
TGTGCCAGCAGCTGGGAGGGTGAGCAGTACTTC
>TRBV2|NA|TRBJ1-5|NA
CASSEVGGMGNQPQHF
TGTGCCAGCAGTGAGGTCGGTGGCATGGGCAATCAGCCCCAGCATTTT
>TRBV7-9|many|TRBJ2-3|NA
CASSPEGGARDTQYF
TGTGCCAGCAGCCCCGAGGGGGGGGCGAGAGATACGCAGTATTTT
>TRBV10-3|many|TRBJ2-2|TRBD1
CAISARTGASSNTGELFF
TGTGCCATCAGTGCAAGGACAGGGGCGTCATCGAACACCGGGGAGCTGTTTTTT
>TRBV25-1|NA|TRBJ1-1|NA
CASSEGGWTEAFF
TGTGCCAGCAGTGAAGGGGGGTGGACTGAAGCTTTCTTT
>TRBV6-6|few|TRBJ2-3|NA
CASTSQGADTQYF
TGTGCCAGCACTTCGCAGGGTGCAGATACGCAGTATTTT